This is a list of T cell receptor beta chains from one sample in a study of T cells after yellow fever vaccination. TCRdb independently ran MiXCR on the 5' RACE reads; one entry per CDR3 protein. The table has roughly 340,000 distinct CDR3 sequences, about 4% seen once. Material: PBMCs, obtained 5 days after the yellow fever booster vaccination. The receptors stem from a man aged 18 to 29 who received the YFV17D yellow fever vaccine. Both conserved end residues are part of each CDR3. Fields, in order: V gene, clone size, J gene, D gene, CDR3 DNA, CDR3 protein. D genes are given only for firm matches. Some rows have no size entry. The others give once, few or many, or a class for an expanded clone.

V gene: TRBV7-2; clone size: .; J gene: TRBJ2-4; D gene: TRBD2; CDR3 DNA: TGTGCCAGCAGCCCAGAAGCGGGGGGGATTATTCAGTACTTC; CDR3 protein: CASSPEAGGIIQYF
V gene: TRBV29-1; clone size: .; J gene: TRBJ2-7; D gene: TRBD1; CDR3 DNA: TGCAGCTATAGACAGGGTCGATACGAGCAGTACTTC; CDR3 protein: CSYRQGRYEQYF
V gene: TRBV29-1; clone size: few; J gene: TRBJ1-2; D gene: .; CDR3 DNA: TGCAGCGTTGGTAGCAGGGGTACAGCCTATGGCTACACCTTC; CDR3 protein: CSVGSRGTAYGYTF
V gene: TRBV11-2; clone size: many; J gene: TRBJ2-5; D gene: TRBD2; CDR3 DNA: TGTGCCAGCAGCCACCGAGAGGGACTAGCGGGGACACTACAAGAGACCCAGTACTTC; CDR3 protein: CASSHREGLAGTLQETQYF
V gene: TRBV5-1; clone size: .; J gene: TRBJ2-7; D gene: .; CDR3 DNA: TGCGCCAGCAGCTTGGAAAGGGTCTACGAGCAGTACTTC; CDR3 protein: CASSLERVYEQYF
V gene: TRBV24-1; clone size: few; J gene: TRBJ2-5; D gene: TRBD1; CDR3 DNA: TGTGCCACCAGTTCGGGACAGGGGATCCAAGAGACCCAGTACTTC; CDR3 protein: CATSSGQGIQETQYF
V gene: TRBV6-2/TRBV6-3; clone size: few; J gene: TRBJ2-1; D gene: TRBD1; CDR3 DNA: TGTGCCAGCACGAAAGGGACAGGTCGGGTCAATGAGCAGTTCTTC; CDR3 protein: CASTKGTGRVNEQFF
V gene: TRBV20-1; clone size: few; J gene: TRBJ2-5; D gene: .; CDR3 DNA: TGCAGTGCCACACGGACCGAGCAAGAGACCCAGTACTTC; CDR3 protein: CSATRTEQETQYF
V gene: TRBV4-1; clone size: many; J gene: TRBJ2-7; D gene: .; CDR3 DNA: TGCGCCAGCAGCCAAGAACGACAGGTCGACGAGCAGTACTTC; CDR3 protein: CASSQERQVDEQYF
V gene: TRBV2; clone size: .; J gene: TRBJ1-6; D gene: .; CDR3 DNA: TGTGCCAGCACTCCGAGTATGGCGACGTATAATTCACCCCTCCACTTT; CDR3 protein: CASTPSMATYNSPLHF
V gene: TRBV2; clone size: few; J gene: TRBJ2-1; D gene: TRBD2; CDR3 DNA: TGTGCCAGCAGAGGGACTAGCGGCTACAATGAGCAGTTCTTC; CDR3 protein: CASRGTSGYNEQFF
V gene: TRBV7-9; clone size: many; J gene: TRBJ1-2; D gene: .; CDR3 DNA: TGTGCCAGCAGCCAACCTGGAGGGAACTATGGCTACACCTTC; CDR3 protein: CASSQPGGNYGYTF
V gene: TRBV11-1; clone size: .; J gene: TRBJ1-1; D gene: TRBD1; CDR3 DNA: TGTGCCAGCAGCCAGGACAGGGCCAGGCCTGAAGCTTTCTTT; CDR3 protein: CASSQDRARPEAFF
V gene: TRBV4-1; clone size: many; J gene: TRBJ1-5; D gene: .; CDR3 DNA: TGCGCCAGCAGCCAACGCCCCGGACAGCTTAGCAATCAGCCCCAGCATTTT; CDR3 protein: CASSQRPGQLSNQPQHF
V gene: TRBV18; clone size: few; J gene: TRBJ2-1; D gene: TRBD2; CDR3 DNA: TGTGCCAGCTCACTAATGGGACTACCGGGGGTCTATGAGCAGTTCTTC; CDR3 protein: CASSLMGLPGVYEQFF
V gene: TRBV5-1; clone size: many; J gene: TRBJ2-2; D gene: .; CDR3 DNA: TGCGCCAGCACGGGAGCGTCGGGCGGGGAGCTGTTTTTT; CDR3 protein: CASTGASGGELFF
V gene: TRBV4-2; clone size: many; J gene: TRBJ1-6; D gene: TRBD1; CDR3 DNA: TGTGCCAGCAGCGCAGAGGGGGCAGGTTCACCCCTCCACTTT; CDR3 protein: CASSAEGAGSPLHF
V gene: TRBV18; clone size: few; J gene: TRBJ2-1; D gene: .; CDR3 DNA: TGTGCCAGCTCACCTACTCTCGGAGGGGGCAGAGGCAATGAGCAGTTCTTC; CDR3 protein: CASSPTLGGGRGNEQFF
V gene: TRBV4-1; clone size: .; J gene: TRBJ1-4; D gene: .; CDR3 DNA: TGCGCCAGCAGCCGGACCGTCGGTGAAAAACTGTTTTTT; CDR3 protein: CASSRTVGEKLFF
V gene: TRBV5-6; clone size: few; J gene: TRBJ2-1; D gene: .; CDR3 DNA: TGTGCCAGCAGCCTGGAGACAGTTCCTCCATACAATGAGCAGTTCTTC; CDR3 protein: CASSLETVPPYNEQFF
V gene: TRBV10-3; clone size: .; J gene: TRBJ1-5; D gene: .; CDR3 DNA: TGTGCCATCAGCGCGGGGAGGGGGGATCAGCCCCAGCATTTT; CDR3 protein: CAISAGRGDQPQHF
V gene: TRBV7-9; clone size: once; J gene: TRBJ2-7; D gene: .; CDR3 DNA: TGTGCCATCCAGGGAGTATACGAGCAGTACTTC; CDR3 protein: CAIQGVYEQYF
V gene: TRBV20-1; clone size: few; J gene: TRBJ2-5; D gene: .; CDR3 DNA: TGCAGTGCTAGAGATCCGACGGGGGGCGCAGAGACCCAGTACTTC; CDR3 protein: CSARDPTGGAETQYF
V gene: TRBV7-9; clone size: many; J gene: TRBJ1-2; D gene: .; CDR3 DNA: TGTGCCAGCAGCGCTAGCAGGGGTAACTATGGCTACACCTTC; CDR3 protein: CASSASRGNYGYTF
V gene: TRBV4-1; clone size: .; J gene: TRBJ2-3; D gene: TRBD2; CDR3 DNA: TGCGCCAGCAGCCGAGATAGCGGGGGGGGCACAGATACGCAGTATTTT; CDR3 protein: CASSRDSGGGTDTQYF
V gene: TRBV11-2; clone size: many; J gene: TRBJ1-2; D gene: .; CDR3 DNA: TGTGCCAGCAGCTCTTTAAAGAGGGAAATTAACTATGGCTACACCTTC; CDR3 protein: CASSSLKREINYGYTF
V gene: TRBV20-1; clone size: .; J gene: TRBJ1-2; D gene: .; CDR3 DNA: TGCAGTGCTAGGGGGCGAGGGGGAACAGGGCCGATGGACTATGGCTACACCTTC; CDR3 protein: CSARGRGGTGPMDYGYTF
V gene: TRBV9; clone size: .; J gene: TRBJ2-1; D gene: TRBD2; CDR3 DNA: TGTGCCAGCAGCGTTCCTGCGGGGGGAAGCTCCTACAATGAGCAGTTCTTC; CDR3 protein: CASSVPAGGSSYNEQFF
V gene: TRBV4-1; clone size: few; J gene: TRBJ2-2; D gene: TRBD2; CDR3 DNA: TGCGCCAGCAGCCAGCCTGGACTAGCGGGCACCGGGGAGCTGTTTTTT; CDR3 protein: CASSQPGLAGTGELFF
V gene: TRBV7-2; clone size: many; J gene: TRBJ2-5; D gene: TRBD2; CDR3 DNA: TGTGCCAGCAGCCCCATGGGGATTAGCGGGGGGGGCCAAGAGACCCAGTACTTC; CDR3 protein: CASSPMGISGGGQETQYF
V gene: TRBV12-3/TRBV12-4; clone size: many; J gene: TRBJ1-4; D gene: .; CDR3 DNA: TGTGCCAGCAGCCGTGACAGTCGAAATGAAAAACTGTTTTTT; CDR3 protein: CASSRDSRNEKLFF
V gene: TRBV4-3; clone size: many; J gene: TRBJ1-2; D gene: .; CDR3 DNA: TGCGCCAGCAGCCAAGATGGAAGAGCCAGCTATGGCTACACCTTC; CDR3 protein: CASSQDGRASYGYTF
V gene: TRBV6-6; clone size: few; J gene: TRBJ1-4; D gene: .; CDR3 DNA: TGTGCCAGCATCCTGGGGGCAACTAATGAAAAACTGTTTTTT; CDR3 protein: CASILGATNEKLFF
V gene: TRBV9; clone size: .; J gene: TRBJ2-2; D gene: .; CDR3 DNA: TGTGCCAGCAGCGGGCTTGTAGGCGGGGAGCTGTTTTTT; CDR3 protein: CASSGLVGGELFF
V gene: TRBV7-9; clone size: many; J gene: TRBJ2-7; D gene: .; CDR3 DNA: TGTGCCAGCAGCGTCGGGACACAAGACTACGAGCAGTACTTC; CDR3 protein: CASSVGTQDYEQYF
V gene: TRBV6-1; clone size: .; J gene: TRBJ2-6; D gene: .; CDR3 DNA: TGTGCCAGCAGGGACAGATACTCTGGGGCCAACGTCCTGACTTTC; CDR3 protein: CASRDRYSGANVLTF
V gene: TRBV4-1; clone size: many; J gene: TRBJ2-7; D gene: .; CDR3 DNA: TGCGCCAGCAGAACCGGACAATTTACGGGCGAGCAGTACTTC; CDR3 protein: CASRTGQFTGEQYF
V gene: TRBV6-5; clone size: few; J gene: TRBJ2-3; D gene: .; CDR3 DNA: TGTGCCAGCAGTTACTCGGAAGGGGGGGTAGATACGCAGTATTTT; CDR3 protein: CASSYSEGGVDTQYF
V gene: TRBV7-2; clone size: many; J gene: TRBJ2-7; D gene: .; CDR3 DNA: TGTGCCAGCAGCCCATCACAGGATTACGAGCAGTACTTC; CDR3 protein: CASSPSQDYEQYF
V gene: TRBV4-3; clone size: many; J gene: TRBJ2-2; D gene: .; CDR3 DNA: TGCGCCAGCAGCCAAGGGAATTACAGGGACCACGGGGAGCTGTTTTTT; CDR3 protein: CASSQGNYRDHGELFF
V gene: TRBV6-2/TRBV6-3; clone size: few; J gene: TRBJ1-5; D gene: TRBD1; CDR3 DNA: TGTGCCAGCAGTTACAATGTCGACAGGGGTTTCGATCAGCCCCAGCATTTT; CDR3 protein: CASSYNVDRGFDQPQHF